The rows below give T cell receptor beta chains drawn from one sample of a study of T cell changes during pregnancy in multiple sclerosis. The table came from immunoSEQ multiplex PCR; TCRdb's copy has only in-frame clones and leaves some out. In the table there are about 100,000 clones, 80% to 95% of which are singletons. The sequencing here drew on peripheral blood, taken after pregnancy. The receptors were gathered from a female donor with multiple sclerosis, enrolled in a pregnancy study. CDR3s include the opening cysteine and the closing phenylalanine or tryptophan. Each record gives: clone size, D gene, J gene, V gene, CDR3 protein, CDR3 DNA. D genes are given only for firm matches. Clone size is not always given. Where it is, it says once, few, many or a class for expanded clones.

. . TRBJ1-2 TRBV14 CASSLGGTGTYGYTF TGTGCCAGCAGCCTGGGCGGGACTGGAACTTATGGCTACACCTTC
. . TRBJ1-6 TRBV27 CASSPSSSYNSPLHF TGTGCCAGCAGCCCCTCTAGCTCCTATAATTCACCCCTCCACTTT
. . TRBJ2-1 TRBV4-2 CASSQEPLINEQFF TGTGCCAGCAGCCAAGAGCCTCTAATCAATGAGCAGTTCTTC
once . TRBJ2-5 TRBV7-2 CASSPRETQYF TGTGCCAGCAGCCCCAGGGAGACCCAGTACTTC
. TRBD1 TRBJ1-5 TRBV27 CASSARPTGGEQPQHF TGTGCCAGCAGTGCCCGACCCACAGGGGGCGAACAGCCCCAGCATTTT
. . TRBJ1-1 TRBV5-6 CASSLTPTKMNTEAFF TGTGCCAGCAGCTTAACGCCGACAAAGATGAACACTGAAGCTTTCTTT
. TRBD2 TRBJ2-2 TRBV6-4 CASRQLALTGELFF TGTGCCAGCAGACAACTAGCGCTCACCGGGGAGCTGTTTTTT
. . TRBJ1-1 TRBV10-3 CAIRTQENTEAFF TGTGCCATCAGGACACAAGAGAACACTGAAGCTTTCTTT
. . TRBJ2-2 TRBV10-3 CAIRRTDPGELFF TGTGCCATCAGGAGGACAGATCCCGGGGAGCTGTTTTTT
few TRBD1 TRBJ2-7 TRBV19 CASTEFVGTGGEQYF TGTGCCAGTACCGAATTCGTCGGGACAGGGGGCGAGCAGTACTTC
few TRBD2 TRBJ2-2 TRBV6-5 CASRELAVGELFF TGTGCCAGCAGGGAACTAGCGGTCGGGGAGCTGTTTTTT
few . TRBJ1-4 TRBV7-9 CASSLGLGFVEKLFF TGTGCCAGCAGCTTAGGTCTCGGGTTTGTCGAAAAACTGTTTTTT
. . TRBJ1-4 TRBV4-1 CASSQDRGAGTNEKLFF TGCGCCAGCAGCCAAGATCGGGGGGCAGGGACTAATGAAAAACTGTTTTTT
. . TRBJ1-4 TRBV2 CASSAPHRPPNEKLFF TGTGCCAGCAGTGCCCCACATCGCCCTCCTAATGAAAAACTGTTTTTT
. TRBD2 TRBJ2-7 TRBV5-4 CASSLSGRAREQYF TGTGCCAGCAGCTTGAGCGGGAGGGCCCGTGAGCAGTACTTC
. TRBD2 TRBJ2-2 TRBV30 CAWSWASGHTGELFF TGTGCCTGGAGCTGGGCTAGCGGACACACCGGGGAGCTGTTTTTT
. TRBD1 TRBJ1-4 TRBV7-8 CASSLTAGGREKLFF TGTGCCAGCAGCTTAACGGCAGGGGGAAGGGAAAAACTGTTTTTT
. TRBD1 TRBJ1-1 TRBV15 CATMTGLNTEAFF TGTGCCACCATGACAGGGCTAAACACTGAAGCTTTCTTT
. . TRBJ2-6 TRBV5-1 CASSPPHAGSGANVLTF TGCGCCAGCAGCCCCCCCCACGCGGGCTCTGGGGCCAACGTCCTGACTTTC
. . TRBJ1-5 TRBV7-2 CASSLVRQLNQPQHF TGTGCCAGCAGCTTAGTACGACAGCTAAATCAGCCCCAGCATTTT
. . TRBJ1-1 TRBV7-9 CASRHDREGGEAFF TGTGCCAGCAGGCATGACAGAGAAGGTGGTGAAGCTTTCTTT
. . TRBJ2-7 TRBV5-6 CASSSGLSSQYF TGTGCCAGCAGCTCAGGGCTCTCGTCGCAGTACTTC
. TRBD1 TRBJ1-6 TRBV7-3 CASSRDSNSPLHF TGTGCCAGCAGCAGGGACAGTAATTCACCCCTCCACTTT
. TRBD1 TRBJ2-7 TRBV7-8 CASSLYLDRGYEQYF TGTGCCAGCAGCTTATATCTGGACAGGGGCTACGAGCAGTACTTC
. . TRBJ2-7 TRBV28 CASSPPNGFYEQYF TGTGCCAGCAGCCCGCCAAACGGTTTCTACGAGCAGTACTTC
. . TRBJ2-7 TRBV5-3 CARSNSYEQYF TGTGCCAGAAGCAATTCGTACGAGCAGTACTTC
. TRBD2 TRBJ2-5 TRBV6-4 CASTRTSGETQYF TGTGCCAGCACCAGGACTAGCGGGGAGACCCAGTACTTC
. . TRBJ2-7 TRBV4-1 CASSQDQGPTSEQYF TGCGCCAGCAGCCAAGATCAGGGCCCAACATCAGAGCAGTACTTC
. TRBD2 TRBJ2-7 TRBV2 CASSTLAGEPYEQYF TGTGCCAGCAGTACTCTAGCGGGAGAACCCTACGAGCAGTACTTC
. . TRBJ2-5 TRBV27 CASSRETRETQYF TGTGCCAGCAGTCGGGAAACGAGGGAGACCCAGTACTTC
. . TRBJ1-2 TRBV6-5 CASSWIQGTNGYTF TGTGCCAGCAGTTGGATCCAGGGGACGAATGGCTACACCTTC
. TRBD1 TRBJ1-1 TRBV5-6 CASSLQQGAGEAFF TGTGCCAGCAGCTTGCAACAGGGGGCTGGTGAAGCTTTCTTT
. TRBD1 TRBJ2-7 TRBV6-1 CASSTQGPPYEQYF TGTGCCAGCAGTACACAGGGGCCGCCCTACGAGCAGTACTTC
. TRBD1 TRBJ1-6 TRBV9 CASSAGTASSYNSPLHF TGTGCCAGCAGCGCGGGGACAGCAAGCTCCTATAATTCACCCCTCCACTTT
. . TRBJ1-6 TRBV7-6 CASSLGRTARNSPLHF TGTGCCAGCAGCTTAGGACGGACAGCTCGGAATTCACCCCTCCACTTT
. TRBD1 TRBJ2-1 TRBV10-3 CAISDSGGEYNEQFF TGTGCCATCAGTGACTCAGGGGGCGAGTACAATGAGCAGTTCTTC
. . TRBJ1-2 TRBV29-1 CSVADGDGYTF TGCAGCGTCGCGGACGGGGATGGCTACACCTTC
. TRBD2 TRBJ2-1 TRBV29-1 CSGGLAGGNEQFF TGCAGCGGTGGACTAGCGGGAGGAAATGAGCAGTTCTTC
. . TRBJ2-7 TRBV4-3 CASSQEGGREQYF TGCGCCAGCAGCCAAGAGGGGGGAAGAGAGCAGTACTTC
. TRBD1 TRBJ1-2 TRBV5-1 CASSPGQGASYGYTF TGCGCCAGCAGCCCGGGACAGGGGGCTAGCTATGGCTACACCTTC
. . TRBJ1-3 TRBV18 CASSHKGGAGGNTIYF TGTGCCAGCTCGCACAAAGGTGGTGCGGGTGGAAACACCATATATTTT
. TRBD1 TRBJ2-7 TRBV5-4 CASSSDRGTYEQYF TGTGCCAGCAGCTCGGACAGGGGGACCTACGAGCAGTACTTC